These 3 T cell receptor beta chains were all obtained from the same sample, sequenced in a study of cytomegalovirus exposure and HLA in healthy donors. Amplification used 60 Vbeta primers and 13 Jbeta primers. The protocol was immunoSEQ multiplex PCR, while the TCRdb copy is restricted to in-frame clones and leaves out a portion. The sample lists roughly 100,000 clones; around four fifths were seen once. Sequenced input: PBMCs. These receptors all stem from a man aged 40-55 years in good health and CMV-seronegative.

The rearrangement links TRBV10-3 to TRBJ1-6; no clear D gene. The CDR3 is made up of 13 amino acids. Germline CDR1 ENHRY, CDR2 SYGVKD. The V end was cut by 4 bases, the J end by 8 bases, with 9 bases between. The CDR3 sequence is CAISGGWDSPLHF. CDR3 coding DNA: TGTGCCATCAGTGGAGGGTGGGATTCACCCCTCCACTTT.

The chain employs TRBV5-1 and TRBJ2-1; 8 bases map to TRBD1. With 4 bases clipped from V and 4 bases from J, the junction kept 7 bases outside the gene matches. The CDR3 loop spans 15 amino acids. Germline V gene data show CDR1 as SGHRS and CDR2 as YFSETQ. The CDR3 is CASSRGTGNYNEQFF. The CDR3 coding sequence is TGCGCCAGCAGCCGGGGGACAGGAAATTACAATGAGCAGTTCTTC.

The V call is TRBV7-2, the J call TRBJ1-6, with D possibly matching TRBD1 (5 bases). V was pared by 5 bases and J by 11 bases, with 16 bases between. The length of the CDR3 is 14 residues. The germline V gene has CDR1 SGHTA and CDR2 FQGNSA. The CDR3 nucleotides are TGTGCCAGCAGCCCTCGGGGGGTAGGGACACCCCTCCACTTT. Protein: CASSPRGVGTPLHF.